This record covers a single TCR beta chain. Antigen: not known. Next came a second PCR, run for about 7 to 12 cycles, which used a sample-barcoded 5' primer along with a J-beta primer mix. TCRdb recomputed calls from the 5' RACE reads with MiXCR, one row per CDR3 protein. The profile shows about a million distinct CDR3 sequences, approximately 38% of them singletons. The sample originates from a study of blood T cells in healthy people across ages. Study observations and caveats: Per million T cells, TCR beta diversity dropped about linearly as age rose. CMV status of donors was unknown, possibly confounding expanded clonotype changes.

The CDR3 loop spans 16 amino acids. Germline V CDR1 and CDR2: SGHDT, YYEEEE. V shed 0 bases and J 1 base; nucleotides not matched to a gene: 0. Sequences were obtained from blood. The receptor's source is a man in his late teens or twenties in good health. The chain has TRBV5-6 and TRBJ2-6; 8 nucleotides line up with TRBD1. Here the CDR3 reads CASSLDRGSGANVLTF. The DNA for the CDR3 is TGTGCCAGCAGCTTGGACAGGGGGTCTGGGGCCAACGTCCTGACTTTC.